This T cell receptor beta chain is drawn from a study of blood T cell repertoires in COVID-19. This clone was seen more than once but under ten times. Measured with immunoSEQ multiplex PCR; TCRdb has only the in-frame clones, and not every one. The sample shows some 240,000 clones, roughly 89% of them seen only once. From germline, CDR1 is SGHRS and CDR2 YFSETQ. V was trimmed by 7 bases and J by 2 bases, leaving 13 bases between them. The CDR3 is 14 amino acids. The sequence came from a middle-aged woman who had recovered from COVID-19. The sequenced sample consisted of peripheral blood. V gene TRBV5-1 combines with J gene TRBJ1-3; D might be TRBD1 (6 bases). The CDR3 spells CASGEGVTGNTIYF. The CDR3 DNA sequence: TGCGCCAGCGGTGAGGGGGTAACTGGAAACACCATATATTTT.